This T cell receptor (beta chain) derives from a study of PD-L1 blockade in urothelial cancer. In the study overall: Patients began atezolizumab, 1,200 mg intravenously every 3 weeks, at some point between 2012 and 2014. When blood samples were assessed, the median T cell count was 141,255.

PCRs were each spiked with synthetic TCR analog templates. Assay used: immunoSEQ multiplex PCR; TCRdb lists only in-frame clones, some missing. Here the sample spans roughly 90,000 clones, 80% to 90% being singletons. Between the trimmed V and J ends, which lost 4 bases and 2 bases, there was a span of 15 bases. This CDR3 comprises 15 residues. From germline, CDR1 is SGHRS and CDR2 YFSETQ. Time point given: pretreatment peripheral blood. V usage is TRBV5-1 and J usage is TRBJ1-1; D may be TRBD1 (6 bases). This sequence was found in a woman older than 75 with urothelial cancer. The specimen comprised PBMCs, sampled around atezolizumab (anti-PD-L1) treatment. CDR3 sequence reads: CASSPGTHKNTEAFF. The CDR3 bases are TGCGCCAGCAGCCCCGGGACACACAAAAACACTGAAGCTTTCTTT.